Shown below are 19 T cell receptor beta chains from a single sample sequenced in a study of cytomegalovirus exposure and HLA in healthy donors (dated by TCRdb to 2016 to 2017). Libraries were built with the immunoSEQ multiplex PCR assay. A mixture of 60 forward primers for TCR Vbeta segments and 13 reverse primers for TCR Jbeta segments was used in the multiplex PCR. TCRdb's version of the immuneACCESS table is confined to in-frame rearrangements and falls short of the full clone set. An unresolved V gene accounts for under half of the shortfall where checked; the remainder is of unknown origin. Present in this sample are fewer than 200,000 clones, 70% to 85% of which were seen just once. 2.1% of the sample rests with the top ten. The sequencing sample was made of PBMCs. These receptors were collected from a man aged 40-49 years in good health and CMV-seronegative.

The chain recombines TRBV7-9 with TRBJ2-2; 9 positions agree with TRBD2. The CDR3 spans 17 residues. V shed 3 bases, J shed 2 bases, and the junction held 7 bases outside the gene matches. From germline, CDR1 is SEHNR and CDR2 FQNEAQ (reference sequence). The CDR3 region is CASSLGRTSENTGELFF. The CDR3, as DNA: TGTGCCAGCAGCTTGGGGAGGACTAGCGAAAACACCGGGGAGCTGTTTTTT.

V gene TRBV25-1 combines with J gene TRBJ2-7; unclear D gene. The CDR3 runs to 11 residues. Germline loops: CDR1 MGHDK, CDR2 SYGVNS. Trimming left V 4 bases short and J 3 bases short, with 4 bases between. CDR3 nucleotides: TGTGCCAGCAGTGCGTACTACGAGCAGTACTTC. As protein: CASSAYYEQYF.

This chain uses TRBV11-2 with TRBJ2-1; D remains ambiguous. There are 11 residues in the CDR3. V dropped 5 bases and J dropped 8 bases, with 7 bases sitting between them. Germline loops: CDR1 SGHAT, CDR2 FQNNGV. CDR3 in amino acids: CASSRVYEQFF. The CDR3 DNA reads as TGTGCCAGCAGCCGTGTGTATGAGCAGTTCTTC.

This clone has just a few counts. This chain links TRBV5-1 with TRBJ2-6, with D possibly TRBD1 on 6 matching bases. Germline values: CDR1 SGHRS, CDR2 YFSETQ. The CDR3 spans 19 residues. V was pared by 1 base and J by 0 bases, with 17 bases between. The CDR3 nucleotides read TGCGCCAGCAGCTTGACCGTACACAGGGTCTTCTCTGGGGCCAACGTCCTGACTTTC. This gives the protein CASSLTVHRVFSGANVLTF.

This clone was observed a handful of times. The chain links TRBV19 to TRBJ2-1; the D gene is possibly TRBD1 (5 bases). The germline V gene encodes CDR1 LNHDA and CDR2 SQIVND (reference sequence). Trimming left V 5 bases short and J 0 bases short, with 20 bases between. The CDR3 loop spans 18 amino acids. In nucleotides, the CDR3 is TGTGCCAGTAGTTTTTCGGGTAGGGGAAAGAGCTCCTACAATGAGCAGTTCTTC. It is translated as CASSFSGRGKSSYNEQFF.

The chain is built from TRBV7-2 and TRBJ1-1; possibly TRBD1 for D (5 bases). The CDR3 consists of 13 residues. Germline V gives CDR1 SGHTA, CDR2 FQGNSA. V was pared by 7 bases and J by 8 bases, with 17 bases between. In DNA, the CDR3 is TGTGCCAGCACCTCAGGCAGGGTGGGAGAAGCTTTCTTT. This translates into CASTSGRVGEAFF.

CDR3 region: CASRGLAGVGGELFF. In nucleotides, the CDR3 is TGTGCCAGCAGGGGACTAGCGGGAGTAGGCGGGGAGCTGTTTTTT. V is TRBV7-8 and J is TRBJ2-2; TRBD2 matches at 14 bases. Germline loops: CDR1 SGHVS, CDR2 FQNEAQ. With V trimmed by 6 bases and J by 7 bases, 4 bases remained unmatched. This CDR3 is 15 amino acids long. The full variable domain, with the rest looked up from reference TRBV7-8 and TRBJ2-2, is GAGVSQSPRYKVAKRGQDVALRCDPISGHVSLFWYQQALGQGPEFLTYFQNEAQLDKSGLPSDRFFAERPEGSVSTLKIQRTQQEDSAVYLCASRGLAGVGGELFFGEGSRLTVL.

The genes are TRBV5-4 and TRBJ2-7; 9 bases are shared with TRBD2. CDR1 SGHNT and CDR2 YYREEE come from the germline V gene (reference sequence). There are 15 residues in the CDR3. V shed 0 bases and J 2 bases; nucleotides not matched to a gene: 3. CDR3 bases: TGTGCCAGCAGCTTGGGGGCTAGCGGGACCTACGAGCAGTACTTC. It codes for CASSLGASGTYEQYF.

V is TRBV7-2 and J is TRBJ1-4; the D is unclear. V lost 5 bases to trimming and J lost 0 bases, with 7 bases between them. Germline V gives CDR1 SGHTA, CDR2 FQGNSA. The CDR3 covers 14 residues. The CDR3 nucleotides are TGTGCCAGCAGCCCCAGTGCAACTAATGAAAAACTGTTTTTT. This sequence encodes CASSPSATNEKLFF. Together with reference TRBV7-2 and TRBJ1-4, the CDR3 gives the full variable domain: GAGVSQSPSNKVTEKGKDVELRCDPISGHTALYWYRQSLGQGLEFLIYFQGNSAPDKSGLPSDRFSAERTGGSVSTLTIQRTQQEDSAVYLCASSPSATNEKLFFGSGTQLSVL.

The J gene is TRBJ2-5, the V gene TRBV18; no clear D. The DNA matches TRBJ2-7 better at its end, which makes the J call doubtful. The CDR3 runs 12 residues. Germline loops: CDR1 KGHSH, CDR2 LQKENI. In nucleotides, the CDR3 is TGTGCCAGCTCACCATCGAGTCACGAGCAGTACTTC. It translates to CASSPSSHEQYF.

The V call is TRBV6-1, the J call TRBJ2-5, with 10 bases lining up with TRBD1. CDR1 and CDR2 from the germline V gene are MNHNS and SASEGT. V was clipped by 11 bases and J by 4 bases; unmatched bases: 7. There are 13 residues in the CDR3. The chain's CDR3 is CAGRDRGPETQYF. The DNA of the CDR3 is TGTGCCGGCCGGGACAGGGGCCCAGAGACCCAGTACTTC.

This sequence joins TRBV7-2 and TRBJ2-5, with D possibly being TRBD1 (6 bases). The CDR3 length is 16 residues. From germline, CDR1 is SGHTA and CDR2 FQGNSA. V shed 4 bases and J shed 2 bases, with 17 bases lying between them. The DNA for the CDR3 is TGTGCCAGCAGCTCGCCAGGGGTAGCGACGCAAGAGACCCAGTACTTC. Its translation is CASSSPGVATQETQYF.

The rearrangement uses TRBV28 and TRBJ2-1; 8 nucleotides match TRBD2. J was trimmed by 14 bases and V by 6 bases; bases with no gene match: 9. The CDR3 loop spans 12 amino acids. Germline CDR1 and CDR2: MDHEN and SYDVKM. This chain's CDR3 is CASRIPGLEEFF. CDR3 DNA: TGTGCCAGCAGGATACCGGGACTAGAAGAGTTCTTC.

The chain uses TRBV6-6 and TRBJ2-7; 14 bases are a match to TRBD2. Losses at the gene ends were 6 bases for V and 5 bases for J; bases not matched to a gene: 3. The CDR3 totals 14 residues. Germline CDR1 reads MNHNY; CDR2 reads SVGAGI (reference sequence). This CDR3 reads CASRGLAGVHEQYF. For the CDR3, the DNA is TGTGCCAGCAGGGGACTAGCGGGAGTCCACGAGCAGTACTTC.

The rearrangement links TRBV28 to TRBJ1-1; 7 bases are shared with TRBD1. Germline values: CDR1 MDHEN, CDR2 SYDVKM. Trimming removed 6 bases from V and 2 bases from J; junction bases left unmatched: 12. The CDR3 covers 16 residues. The CDR3 here is CASRPTQGMGNTEAFF. DNA for the CDR3: TGTGCCAGCAGACCCACACAGGGGATGGGAAACACTGAAGCTTTCTTT. The full variable domain, rest sourced from reference TRBV28 and TRBJ1-1, is DVKVTQSSRYLVKRTGEKVFLECVQDMDHENMFWYRQDPGLGLRLIYFSYDVKMKEKGDIPEGYSVSREKKERFSLILESASTNQTSMYLCASRPTQGMGNTEAFFGQGTRLTVV.

The rearrangement uses TRBV18 and TRBJ1-1; D is possibly TRBD1 (6 bases). V shed 2 bases and J shed 0 bases, with 19 bases lying between them. CDR1 is KGHSH and CDR2 is LQKENI in the germline V gene. The CDR3 has 18 residues. The CDR3 region is CASSPKVPSGTMNTEAFF. The CDR3 DNA reads TGTGCCAGCTCACCAAAGGTCCCTTCAGGGACAATGAACACTGAAGCTTTCTTT.

V usage is TRBV4-2 and J usage is TRBJ2-1, with 14 bases identical to TRBD2. Germline V gene lookup returns CDR1 LGHNA and CDR2 YNFKEQ. The CDR3 is made up of 16 amino acids. The V segment lost 4 bases and the J segment 6 bases; nucleotides outside the gene matches: 5. Here the CDR3 reads CASSPGLAGEGNEQFF. CDR3 DNA: TGTGCCAGCAGCCCGGGACTAGCGGGAGAGGGCAATGAGCAGTTCTTC.

The chain links TRBV15 to TRBJ1-1; 7 nucleotides align to TRBD1. Germline lookup yields CDR1 LNHNV and CDR2 YYDKDF (reference sequence). The V and J ends lost 0 bases and 0 bases, in that order; junction bases with no gene match: 10. The CDR3 loop spans 18 amino acids. This chain's CDR3 is CATSREYTRGTVNTEAFF. The DNA for the CDR3 is TGTGCCACCAGCAGAGAATACACAAGGGGGACAGTGAACACTGAAGCTTTCTTT.

The chain couples TRBV9 to TRBJ1-4; no reliable D call. The germline V gene encodes CDR1 SGDLS and CDR2 YYNGEE. The CDR3 extends over 17 amino acids. The V end lost 0 bases, the J end lost 4 bases, and 16 bases lay between the germline ends. CDR3 protein: CASSVATRTVSNEKLFF. CDR3 nucleotide sequence: TGTGCCAGCAGCGTAGCTACGAGAACGGTAAGTAATGAAAAACTGTTTTTT.